Sequencing of this T cell receptor (beta chain) was carried out in a study of OX40 agonist ivuxolimab in advanced cancers. Context from the whole study: Ivuxolimab, which targeted the costimulatory receptor OX40 (CD134), was an agonistic, fully human IgG2 monoclonal antibody. The paper reports the monotherapy dose-escalation portion (N ≈ 52 patients) of the phase I ivuxolimab trial. Of the roughly 51 patients in dose escalation, about 20 had hepatocellular carcinoma, approximately 15 had melanoma, 9 had renal cell carcinoma and 9 had head and neck cancer. Peripheral TCRbeta sequencing was intended to test whether TCR sequence diversity was altered and clonal T-cell expansion was caused by ivuxolimab. A male proportion of 75% to 85% and a mean age of around 60 years, ranging from 23 to 79, were recorded for the dose-escalation cohort. Patients were allowed to have had prior anti-PD-1, anti-PD-L1 or anti-CTLA-4 therapy, and around two fifths of the dose-escalation patients had been treated with checkpoint inhibitors. Intravenous ivuxolimab was administered to patients every 2 weeks at six dose levels: 0.01, 0.1, 0.3, 1.5, 3 and 10 mg/kg. Partial responses were achieved by three dose-escalation patients, of whom one had hepatocellular carcinoma and two had cutaneous melanoma. What the work shows at the level of the full study, not this receptor alone: After ivuxolimab, expanded clones were on average more numerous among CD8+ T cells than among CD4+ T cells. Low levels of normalized T-cell clonal expansion were also seen in some nonresponding patients. In the 0.1-3.0 mg/kg groups, partial responders had among the lowest normalized peripheral clonal expansion, particularly in CD8+ T cells. At doses of 0.1 to 3.0 mg/kg, clonal expansion of both CD4+ and CD8+ blood T cells was observed from baseline to week 6. Antigen specificity was not determined for the clonally expanded peripheral T cells.

Genomic DNA was isolated from the sorted cells so that the TCRbeta CDR3 region could be sequenced. The immunoSEQ Assay was used for sequencing of TCRbeta CDR3 regions. This immuneACCESS table, as held by TCRdb, lists in-frame sequences with V and J called but not all clones. Of the missing ones, under half trace to an unresolved V gene in checked studies; the others have no known cause. The table for this sample lists fewer than 30,000 clones; around 86% of them were counted only once. In total, the top ten clones hold nearly 20% of the sample. As concerns this clone: There is no known antigen for this receptor. The input lacks base qualities; no much larger clone sits a single base away.

The trial excluded patients who had a history of autoimmune disease or were on systemic immunosuppression. Peripheral blood for TCR sequencing was collected from all dose cohorts at baseline, on cycle 4 day 1, and on cycle 7 day 1. Samples were obtained from an open-label, multicenter, first-in-human phase I dose-escalation trial of ivuxolimab. The trial enrolled adults with locally advanced or metastatic head and neck squamous cell, hepatocellular, melanoma or renal cell carcinoma. CD4+ and CD8+ T cells were sorted separately from peripheral blood before TCR sequencing. The CDR1 and CDR2 encoded by the germline V gene (reference sequence) are GTSNPN and SVGIG. From cysteine to phenylalanine, the CDR3 is 13 amino acids long. Of all the DNA, just the CDR3 is kept, 39 bases in frame from base 1. V lost 2 bases and J lost 0 bases; the stretch between them is 6 bases long.

This TCR came from an adult with an advanced solid tumor such as melanoma, head and neck, liver or kidney cancer. Recombination connected TRBV30 to TRBJ2-3, with the D gene not clear enough to name. This material consisted of CD4+ or CD8+ T cells sorted from blood, taken in a trial of the OX40 agonist ivuxolimab. The DNA sequence is TGTGCCTGGAGTATGGGGAGCACAGATACGCAGTATTTT. This encodes CAWSMGSTDTQYF.